The sequence of this T cell receptor beta chain was determined in a study of long-term antiretroviral therapy in people with HIV. This was the immunoSEQ v3.0 assay at survey level. Data came from immunoSEQ multiplex PCR; TCRdb stores just in-frame clones and leaves some out. Of some 13,000 clones listed, around 77% were seen once; the top ten hold roughly an eighth. As regards this clone: Its antigen remains unidentified.

General study findings and limits: Pre-ART clonal expansion yielded clones that dominated the repertoire at all time points.

The CDR3 extends over 15 amino acids. In germline, CDR1 is SGHNT, CDR2 YYREEE (reference sequence). V lost 5 bases to trimming and J lost 8 bases, with 22 bases between them. The specimen was unsorted PBMCs, collected 1.3 years after starting antiretroviral therapy. The TCR originated in a young woman with HIV. The chain links TRBV5-4 to TRBJ1-2; tentative D call: TRBD1 (6 bases). CDR3 region: CASRTPGPGARGYTF. CDR3 sequence (DNA): TGTGCCAGCAGAACCCCCGGCCCGGGGGCGCGCGGCTACACCTTC.